What follows describes a single T cell receptor beta chain. The table came from immunoSEQ multiplex PCR; TCRdb's copy has only in-frame clones and leaves some out. This repertoire shows around 170,000 clones, roughly 90% found once; its top ten account for 7%. This CDR3 comprises 13 residues. Germline loops: CDR1 SNHLY, CDR2 FYNNEI. The ends were cut back, 9 bases at V and 5 bases at J, with 16 bases in the middle. The sample belongs to a study of blood T cell repertoires in COVID-19. The sample was PBMCs or T cells enriched from blood (not recorded which). The TCR comes from a woman in her forties or fifties who had recovered from COVID-19. The V call is TRBV2, the J call TRBJ2-5; the D gene is possibly TRBD1 (6 bases). The DNA for the CDR3 is TGTGCCAGTACAGGGTATGTGTCGGAGACCCAGTACTTC. The encoded protein is CASTGYVSETQYF.